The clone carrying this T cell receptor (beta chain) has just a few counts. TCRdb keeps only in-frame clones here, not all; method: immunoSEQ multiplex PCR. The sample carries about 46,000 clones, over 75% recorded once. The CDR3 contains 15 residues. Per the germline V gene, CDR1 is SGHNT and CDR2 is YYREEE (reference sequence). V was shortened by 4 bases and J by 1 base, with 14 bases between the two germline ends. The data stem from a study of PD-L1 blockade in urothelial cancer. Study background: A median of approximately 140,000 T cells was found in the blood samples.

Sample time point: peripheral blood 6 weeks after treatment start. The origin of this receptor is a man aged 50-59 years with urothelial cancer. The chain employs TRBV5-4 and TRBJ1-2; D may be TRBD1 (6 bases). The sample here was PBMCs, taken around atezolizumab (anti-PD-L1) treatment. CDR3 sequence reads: CASSQLRTDNYGYTF. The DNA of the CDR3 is TGTGCCAGCAGCCAGCTACGGACAGATAACTATGGCTACACCTTC.